These T cell receptor beta chains were read from a single sample in a study of CD8 T cells in ankylosing spondylitis. MiXCR, applied by TCRdb to the 5' RACE reads, yields one record per CDR3 protein. The table lists 200,000 to 250,000 distinct CDR3 sequences, about 11% of them singletons. Material: blood, either unsorted or a sorted T cell fraction (not recorded which). The source of these receptors is a male donor with ankylosing spondylitis or in good health (not recorded which). Both conserved end residues are part of each CDR3. D genes are given only for firm matches. Size values are once, few and many counts, or a class for expanded clones, and some rows have none.

CDR3 DNA: TGCGCCAGCAGCTTGACAGCAACTAATGAAAAACTGTTTTTT
CDR3 protein: CASSLTATNEKLFF
V gene: TRBV5-1
D gene: -
clone size: many
J gene: TRBJ1-4

CDR3 DNA: TGTGCCAGCAGTTACTCGATGGCGACTGGAAATCAGCCCCAGCATTTT
CDR3 protein: CASSYSMATGNQPQHF
V gene: TRBV6-5
D gene: -
clone size: many
J gene: TRBJ1-5

CDR3 DNA: TGCGCCAGCACCTTGGGGACGGGGGTACCAGATACGCAGTATTTT
CDR3 protein: CASTLGTGVPDTQYF
V gene: TRBV5-1
D gene: -
clone size: few
J gene: TRBJ2-3

CDR3 DNA: TGCAGTGCTAGAGGGGAAAACAGGGGAGGCTATGGCTACACCTTC
CDR3 protein: CSARGENRGGYGYTF
V gene: TRBV20-1
D gene: TRBD1
clone size: few
J gene: TRBJ1-2

CDR3 DNA: TGCAGTGCTTTCGACGGGGGGGGCACAGATACGCAGTATTTT
CDR3 protein: CSAFDGGGTDTQYF
V gene: TRBV20-1
D gene: TRBD2
clone size: many
J gene: TRBJ2-3

CDR3 DNA: TGCAGCGTTCCCCTCGGGGTCGGCTACACCTTC
CDR3 protein: CSVPLGVGYTF
V gene: TRBV29-1
D gene: -
clone size: many
J gene: TRBJ1-2

CDR3 DNA: TGTGCCAGCATCCCCGGGGAGCTGTTTTTT
CDR3 protein: CASIPGELFF
V gene: TRBV27
D gene: -
clone size: many
J gene: TRBJ2-2

CDR3 DNA: TGTGCCAGCAGTTTATCGGGAAATGAGCAGCCCCAGCATTTT
CDR3 protein: CASSLSGNEQPQHF
V gene: TRBV27
D gene: -
clone size: medium-sized
J gene: TRBJ1-5

CDR3 DNA: TGCAGTGCTAGGCCGGTCCAAACAAACACCGGGGAGCTGTTTTTT
CDR3 protein: CSARPVQTNTGELFF
V gene: TRBV20-1
D gene: -
clone size: few
J gene: TRBJ2-2

CDR3 DNA: TGTGCCAGCAGTGGCAGGACAGCAGGTGAAGCTTTCTTT
CDR3 protein: CASSGRTAGEAFF
V gene: TRBV6-1
D gene: -
clone size: many
J gene: TRBJ1-1

CDR3 DNA: TGTGCCTGGAGTTTACCTACAGGGAATAATGGCTACACCTTC
CDR3 protein: CAWSLPTGNNGYTF
V gene: TRBV30
D gene: -
clone size: many
J gene: TRBJ1-2

CDR3 DNA: TGTGCCAGCAGCCGTACGGCAGCAGGGGGTGGCTATGGCTACACCTTC
CDR3 protein: CASSRTAAGGGYGYTF
V gene: TRBV6-1
D gene: TRBD1
clone size: few
J gene: TRBJ1-2

CDR3 DNA: TGTGCCAGCAGCTTACTGAGGAACACTGAAGCTTTGTTT
CDR3 protein: CASSLLRNTEALF
V gene: TRBV7-8
D gene: -
clone size: once
J gene: TRBJ1-1

CDR3 DNA: TGTGCCAGCACTGGGGAGGGCACAGATACGCAGTATTTT
CDR3 protein: CASTGEGTDTQYF
V gene: TRBV28
D gene: -
clone size: few
J gene: TRBJ2-3

CDR3 DNA: TGCAGTGCTAGATGTCTAGCGGGGGGATGTAGCACAGATACGCAGTATTTT
CDR3 protein: CSARCLAGGCSTDTQYF
V gene: TRBV20-1
D gene: TRBD2
clone size: many
J gene: TRBJ2-3

CDR3 DNA: TGTGCCAGCAACCCTACCGCTAGCGGGTGGGATACGCAGTATTTT
CDR3 protein: CASNPTASGWDTQYF
V gene: TRBV12-3/TRBV12-4
D gene: TRBD2
clone size: -
J gene: TRBJ2-3

CDR3 DNA: TGTGCCAGCAGCCAAGATACCCAGGGCGCCAATCAAGAGACCCAGTACTTC
CDR3 protein: CASSQDTQGANQETQYF
V gene: TRBV4-2
D gene: -
clone size: -
J gene: TRBJ2-5

CDR3 DNA: TGCGCCAGCAGCTTAGACAGGATCGGGACCGGGGAGCTGTTTTTT
CDR3 protein: CASSLDRIGTGELFF
V gene: TRBV5-1
D gene: -
clone size: many
J gene: TRBJ2-2

CDR3 DNA: TGTGCCAGCAGCGAAGGGGCCCCTGGAAACACCATATATTTT
CDR3 protein: CASSEGAPGNTIYF
V gene: TRBV12-3/TRBV12-4
D gene: -
clone size: many
J gene: TRBJ1-3

CDR3 DNA: TGTGCCATCAGTGAGTCGCAGGGACCCACTGAAGCTTTCTTT
CDR3 protein: CAISESQGPTEAFF
V gene: TRBV10-3
D gene: -
clone size: many
J gene: TRBJ1-1

CDR3 DNA: TGTGCCAGCAGTAGCCAGACCAGCAATCAGCCCCAGCATTTT
CDR3 protein: CASSSQTSNQPQHF
V gene: TRBV6-1
D gene: -
clone size: few
J gene: TRBJ1-5

CDR3 DNA: TGTGCCAGCAGTGGAACAGGGGGCTATGAGACCCAGTACTTC
CDR3 protein: CASSGTGGYETQYF
V gene: TRBV25-1
D gene: TRBD1
clone size: many
J gene: TRBJ2-5

CDR3 DNA: TGTGCCAGCAGCTTAAAGGCCGGAGCGAACACCGGGGAGCTGTTTTTT
CDR3 protein: CASSLKAGANTGELFF
V gene: TRBV7-6
D gene: -
clone size: -
J gene: TRBJ2-2

CDR3 DNA: TGTGCCAGCAGTTGGGTGGGACGTGGGGGCCACGAGCAGTACTTC
CDR3 protein: CASSWVGRGGHEQYF
V gene: TRBV7-2
D gene: -
clone size: few
J gene: TRBJ2-7

CDR3 DNA: TGTGCCAGCAGTAGACGACTAGCGGGGATCCCTGGGACCCAGTACTTC
CDR3 protein: CASSRRLAGIPGTQYF
V gene: TRBV6-1
D gene: TRBD2
clone size: many
J gene: TRBJ2-5

CDR3 DNA: TGTGCCAGCAGCCAGCGGACTAGCGGGGTACATGAGCAGTTCTTC
CDR3 protein: CASSQRTSGVHEQFF
V gene: TRBV9
D gene: TRBD2
clone size: many
J gene: TRBJ2-1

CDR3 DNA: TGCGCCAGCAGCTTGGCTCTTTCGCCTACGGGGTCCAACGAGCAGTTCTTC
CDR3 protein: CASSLALSPTGSNEQFF
V gene: TRBV5-1
D gene: -
clone size: -
J gene: TRBJ2-1

CDR3 DNA: TGTGCCAGCAGCTTCGGGGAGCGGGAAAAACTGTTTTTT
CDR3 protein: CASSFGEREKLFF
V gene: TRBV5-5
D gene: -
clone size: -
J gene: TRBJ1-4

CDR3 DNA: TGTGCCTCAGGGACGGAAGGAAACACCATATATTTT
CDR3 protein: CASGTEGNTIYF
V gene: TRBV30
D gene: -
clone size: -
J gene: TRBJ1-3

CDR3 DNA: TGCGCCAGCAGCGCGGGACGGCCTCAAGAGACCCAGTACTTC
CDR3 protein: CASSAGRPQETQYF
V gene: TRBV5-1
D gene: -
clone size: many
J gene: TRBJ2-5

CDR3 DNA: TGTGCCAGCTCAGACAGGAAACCCCTCAATGAGCAGTTCTTC
CDR3 protein: CASSDRKPLNEQFF
V gene: TRBV18
D gene: -
clone size: few
J gene: TRBJ2-1

CDR3 DNA: TGTGCCAGCACCGAGGGGACAGGGCAAGAGACCCAGTACTTC
CDR3 protein: CASTEGTGQETQYF
V gene: TRBV21-1
D gene: -
clone size: -
J gene: TRBJ2-5

CDR3 DNA: TGTGCCAGCAGCTCCTGGGACAGGGGATTCTCTGCCTACGAGCAGTACTTC
CDR3 protein: CASSSWDRGFSAYEQYF
V gene: TRBV7-9
D gene: TRBD1
clone size: -
J gene: TRBJ2-7

CDR3 DNA: TGTGCCAGCAGATCCCAGGGGGCCGCTAATGAAAAACTGTTTTTT
CDR3 protein: CASRSQGAANEKLFF
V gene: TRBV12-3/TRBV12-4
D gene: TRBD1
clone size: many
J gene: TRBJ1-4

CDR3 DNA: TGTGCCAGCAGCGCGCCCCGTTTAGATACGCAGTATTTT
CDR3 protein: CASSAPRLDTQYF
V gene: TRBV7-2
D gene: -
clone size: few
J gene: TRBJ2-3

CDR3 DNA: TGTGCCAGCAGCGCGGGACAGGGGAGTTACTCACCCCTCCACTTT
CDR3 protein: CASSAGQGSYSPLHF
V gene: TRBV9
D gene: TRBD1
clone size: many
J gene: TRBJ1-6

CDR3 DNA: TGTGCCAGCAGACAAACAGGGGACACAGATACGCAGTATTTT
CDR3 protein: CASRQTGDTDTQYF
V gene: TRBV7-2
D gene: TRBD1
clone size: -
J gene: TRBJ2-3

CDR3 DNA: TGTGCCAGCAGCTTAACCGCGGGGGACAGTAAAATAGCCAAAAACATTCAGTACTTC
CDR3 protein: CASSLTAGDSKIAKNIQYF
V gene: TRBV11-2
D gene: -
clone size: -
J gene: TRBJ2-4

CDR3 DNA: TGTGCCAGCAGCTTAAGGGTAGCGGGGGGTGGAGATACGCAGTATTTT
CDR3 protein: CASSLRVAGGGDTQYF
V gene: TRBV7-3
D gene: TRBD2
clone size: -
J gene: TRBJ2-3

CDR3 DNA: TGTGCCAGCAGCTTGATTTCTAACTATGGCTACACCTTC
CDR3 protein: CASSLISNYGYTF
V gene: TRBV5-5
D gene: -
clone size: few
J gene: TRBJ1-2

CDR3 DNA: TGCGCCAGCAGCACGGGACAGGGGTTTGGTAATTCACCCCTCCACTTT
CDR3 protein: CASSTGQGFGNSPLHF
V gene: TRBV5-1
D gene: TRBD1
clone size: medium-sized
J gene: TRBJ1-6